What follows are 8 T cell receptor beta chains derived from one specimen sequenced in a study of response to subunit inactivated influenza vaccine. TCRdb re-called the RT-PCR reads with MiXCR, one entry per CDR3 protein. This table holds almost 250,000 distinct CDR3 sequences, roughly an eighth found once. This specimen was non-naive T cells sorted from PBMCs, taken 14 to 15 days before vaccination. Receptor source: a man aged 50 or older who received an inactivated influenza vaccine.

The chain carries TRBV20-1 and TRBJ2-2; 7 nucleotides match TRBD1. The CDR3 runs to 16 residues. The germline V gene has CDR1 DFQATT and CDR2 SNEGSKA (reference sequence). V shed 6 bases, J shed 1 base, and the junction held 11 bases outside the gene matches. CDR3 coding DNA: TGCAGTGCCCCCGACCGGGACAGCCAGAACACCGGGGAGCTGTTTTTT. Translating gives CSAPDRDSQNTGELFF.

This clonotype was detected ten times or more. The chain carries TRBV5-1 and TRBJ2-3; 7 nucleotides agree with TRBD2. There are 17 residues in the CDR3. Germline V CDR1 and CDR2: SGHRS, YFSETQ. J lost 1 base, V lost 4 bases, and 12 bases had no gene match. CDR3 residues: CASSEQVVLAGTDTQYF. The CDR3 coding sequence is TGCGCCAGCAGCGAACAAGTAGTGCTAGCGGGCACAGATACGCAGTATTTT.

This clonotype has a count of ten or more. The rearrangement uses TRBV12-3 or TRBV12-4 and TRBJ2-2, with D maybe TRBD2 (6 bases). This CDR3 comprises 15 residues. V was clipped by 2 bases and J by 5 bases, with 12 bases between them. CDR3 loop: CASSLRQRVTGELFF. The CDR3 bases are TGTGCCAGCAGTTTAAGACAGCGGGTAACCGGGGAGCTGTTTTTT.

This clonotype was counted only a few times. V gene TRBV12-3 or TRBV12-4 combines with J gene TRBJ1-1; 9 nucleotides line up with TRBD1. The V gene end was trimmed by 6 bases and the J gene end by 6 bases; junction bases not matched to a gene: 5. CDR3 length: 13 residues. The DNA for the CDR3 is TGTGCCAGCAGAGACAGGGGGATCGCTGAAGCTTTCTTT. Protein product: CASRDRGIAEAFF.

This sequence joins TRBV3-1 and TRBJ2-1; D uncertain. The CDR3 is made up of 12 amino acids. V was pared by 1 base and J by 6 bases, with 4 bases between. Germline-derived CDR1 and CDR2 are LGHDT and YNNKEL (reference sequence). The CDR3 region is CASSQVVNEQFF. The CDR3 nucleotides are TGTGCCAGCAGCCAAGTGGTCAATGAGCAGTTCTTC.

V usage is TRBV5-1 and J usage is TRBJ2-7; 9 nucleotides agree with TRBD1. CDR3 length equals 14 residues. V lost 5 bases and J lost 0; bases outside the gene matches: 3. The germline gives CDR1 SGHRS, CDR2 YFSETQ. In DNA, the CDR3 is TGCGCCAGCAGTATGGGACAGGGCTCCTACGAGCAGTACTTC. Protein: CASSMGQGSYEQYF.

This clonotype was seen at least ten times. The chain uses TRBV10-3 and TRBJ1-1; the D is unclear. This CDR3 spans 15 amino acids. V shed 0 bases and J shed 4 bases, with 12 bases lying between them. The germline V gene encodes CDR1 ENHRY and CDR2 SYGVKD. For the CDR3, the DNA is TGTGCCATCAGTGAGTCCGTATTGAGGCGCACTGAAGCTTTCTTT. Translating it yields CAISESVLRRTEAFF.

The rearrangement joins TRBV29-1 to TRBJ1-2; 9 nucleotides match TRBD1. The CDR3 consists of 14 residues. Trimming removed 7 bases from V and 7 bases from J; junction bases left unmatched: 13. Germline V gene data show CDR1 as SQVTM and CDR2 as ANQGSEA. Here the CDR3 DNA reads TGCAGCGCGACAGAGGACAGGGGTTTCGCTGGCTACACCTTC. It yields the protein CSATEDRGFAGYTF.